Here is one T cell receptor beta chain with its context. No antigen is known for it. This sample stems from a study of blood T cells in healthy people across ages. Losses at the gene ends were 5 bases for V and 6 bases for J; bases not matched to a gene: 6. This CDR3 is 13 amino acids long. Germline V gene data show CDR1 as SGHAT and CDR2 as FQDESV (reference sequence). Together with a sample-barcoded 5' primer, a J-beta primer mix was included in a second PCR lasting about 7 to 11 cycles. Using its own MiXCR run on the 5' RACE reads, TCRdb lists one record per CDR3 protein. The sample consists of approximately 2,000,000 distinct CDR3 sequences, about two fifths of them appearing once. The study, taken as a whole, reports: A strong correlation was seen between TCR beta diversity and naive T cell percentage. One million T cells yielded diversity estimates that were considered underestimates.

Each donor's blood draw was approximately 10 milliliters of peripheral blood. The chain has TRBV11-1 and TRBJ2-7, with 8 nucleotides matching TRBD2. The sequencing input was blood. This clonotype originated in a human donor in good health. This CDR3 is CASSRLGGAEQYF. CDR3 DNA sequence: TGTGCCAGCAGCCGTCTCGGGGGGGCCGAGCAGTACTTC.